This T cell receptor beta chain was captured by sequencing in a study of beta chain features in type 1 diabetes. Notes on the study in general: Compared to healthy donors, patients appeared to have naive, central memory and Treg TCRB repertoires that were more alike. For patients and controls alike, PCR might favor shorter templates to the same degree.

Isolated RNA was reverse transcribed in full, so expressed TCRB transcripts were sequenced. About 3.57 million reads, on average, came from each naive, central memory and regulatory T cell sample. TCRdb's copy holds only in-frame clones and misses some; the assay was immunoSEQ multiplex PCR. The data show 150,000 to 190,000 clones, about 8.5% seen once. The ends were cut back, 5 bases at V and 6 bases at J, with 21 bases in the middle. The CDR3 has 16 residues. Germline values: CDR1 SGHTA, CDR2 FQGNSA. Sorting based on CD45RO/CCR7/CD25/CD127/CD95/CD27 separated CD4+ naive, central memory, regulatory and stem cell-like memory cells. Of note for this clone: Antigen unknown.

The V and J genes are TRBV7-2 and TRBJ2-3; D might be TRBD2 (6 bases). This clonotype was sampled from a man aged 18 to 35 in good health. Material for sequencing was central memory CD4+ T cells from blood. CDR3 nucleotides: TGTGCCAGCAGCCCGCGGTTTGGCGGGGCGGGGGATACGCAGTATTTT. Translated, it gives CASSPRFGGAGDTQYF.